This is a list of T cell receptor beta chains from one sample in a study of beta chain features in type 1 diabetes. Only in-frame clones appear in the TCRdb table, and some are missing; sequencing was by immunoSEQ multiplex PCR. The sample holds hundreds of thousands of clones, approximately 28% seen once. Material for sequencing was naive CD4+ T cells from blood. The receptors shown here come from a man aged 18 to 30 in good health. Both conserved end residues are part of each CDR3. A D gene is named only where the DNA matches it firmly. Expanded clones get a size class; other rows say once, few or many, or leave the size out.

j_gene,v_gene,d_gene,abundance,CDR3nt,CDR3aa
TRBJ2-7,TRBV10-3,TRBD2,-,TGTGCCATCAGGATAACTAGCGACGAGCAGTACTTC,CAIRITSDEQYF
TRBJ2-1,TRBV5-4,-,-,TGTGCCAGCAGCTTGGCCGGGTCGGGTGAGCAGTTCTTC,CASSLAGSGEQFF
TRBJ2-2,TRBV9,TRBD2,-,TGTGCCAGCAGCGTAGGGCGGGAGGTAGGAACCGGGGAGCTGTTTTTT,CASSVGREVGTGELFF
TRBJ2-7,TRBV7-6,TRBD2,-,TGTGCCAGCAGCTTAGTAGCGGGAGGGGGCGGCGAGCAGTACTTC,CASSLVAGGGGEQYF
TRBJ2-6,TRBV25-1,-,-,TGTGCCAGCAGCTCGACACCATTAGGGGCTGGGGCCAACGTCCTGACTTTC,CASSSTPLGAGANVLTF
TRBJ2-5,TRBV9,TRBD1,-,TGTGCCAGCAGCGCGAGAGGGGACAGAGCCCTCGGGGAGACCCAGTACTTC,CASSARGDRALGETQYF
TRBJ2-7,TRBV28,-,-,TGTGCCAGCAGTTTAGCAGGGGGGTTCTCCTACGAGCAGTACTTC,CASSLAGGFSYEQYF
TRBJ2-2,TRBV29-1,-,few,TGCAGCGTTGAAGATATAGAGGACAACACCGGGGAGCTGTTTTTT,CSVEDIEDNTGELFF
TRBJ2-3,TRBV30,TRBD2,few,TGTGCCTGGGATACCAGACCGGGACTAGCAGCAGATACGCAGTATTTT,CAWDTRPGLAADTQYF
TRBJ2-3,TRBV14,-,-,TGTGCCAGCAGCCTCAACCGAGATACGCAGTATTTT,CASSLNRDTQYF
TRBJ2-1,TRBV29-1,-,few,TGCAGCGTTGAAGATTGGCAGGGAGTCTACAATGAGCAGTTCTTC,CSVEDWQGVYNEQFF
TRBJ2-7,TRBV30,-,few,TGTGCCTGGGCCGAGGGGAACGAGCAGTACTTC,CAWAEGNEQYF
TRBJ2-5,TRBV5-4,-,-,TGTGCCAGCAGCTTGGAAGTCAACCAAGAGACCCAGTACTTC,CASSLEVNQETQYF
TRBJ2-3,TRBV7-2,-,-,TGTGCCAGCAGCTTAGTCCCAGATACGCAGTATTTT,CASSLVPDTQYF
TRBJ2-7,TRBV18,-,few,TGTGCCAGCTCACCAGGGCAGGGTAGCAGCTACGAGCAGTACTTC,CASSPGQGSSYEQYF
TRBJ1-3,TRBV30,-,-,TGTGCCTGGAGTGTAGGGGCCCCCACTGGAAACACCATATATTTT,CAWSVGAPTGNTIYF
TRBJ2-7,TRBV11-2,-,-,TGTGCCAGCAGCGGTTATGAGGCCCGGGGCTACGAGCAGTACTTC,CASSGYEARGYEQYF
TRBJ2-5,TRBV10-3,-,few,TGTGCCATCAGTGATTTGCCGTTGGGCGAGACCCAGTACTTC,CAISDLPLGETQYF
TRBJ2-3,TRBV7-9,-,-,TGTGCCAGCAGACCTATGGGCGCAGATACGCAGTATTTT,CASRPMGADTQYF
TRBJ2-3,TRBV30,-,-,TGTGCCTGGAGTGTAGTGACTGGCCGGGATACGCAGTATTTT,CAWSVVTGRDTQYF
TRBJ1-5,TRBV29-1,TRBD1,few,TGCAGCGACCGGACAGGTTCGAGACGACAGCCCCAGCATTTT,CSDRTGSRRQPQHF
TRBJ2-7,TRBV30,TRBD1,-,TGTGCCTGGAGTAGAGGGGGCTCTGGGTACGAGCAGTACTTC,CAWSRGGSGYEQYF
TRBJ2-3,TRBV5-1,TRBD1,few,TGCGCCAGCAGCCCGACAGGGGTCGGGGATACGCAGTATTTT,CASSPTGVGDTQYF
TRBJ2-7,TRBV30,TRBD2,-,TGTGCCTGGAGTACACTAGCGGGAGCCTACGAGCAGTACTTC,CAWSTLAGAYEQYF
TRBJ2-2,TRBV9,-,-,TGTGCCAGCAGTACAGGACTCGGGGAGCTGTTTTTT,CASSTGLGELFF